The clone carrying this TCR beta chain has only a few counts. These data originate in a study of blood T cell repertoires in COVID-19. The authors' processing: Amplification of reference gene primers provided the estimated nucleated cell counts. The data were produced by immunoSEQ multiplex PCR, yet TCRdb's version contains in-frame clones alone and is incomplete. V and J calls and clone size are copied from that table; D and trimming were computed from the DNA. The profile shows 120,000 or so clones, 75% to 90% of them singletons. The source is an older man with active or convalescent COVID-19. The sequenced sample was peripheral blood.

The CDR3 coding sequence is TGTGCCACCCTGAGCGGGGGCAATACGCAGTATTTT. This sequence encodes CATLSGGNTQYF. The V and J genes are TRBV15 and TRBJ2-3; 8 positions match TRBD2. Per the germline V gene, CDR1 is LNHNV and CDR2 is YYDKDF (reference sequence). The CDR3 spans 12 residues. J lost 7 bases, V lost 8 bases, and 5 bases had no gene match. The full variable domain, with the rest looked up from reference TRBV15 and TRBJ2-3, is DAMVIQNPRYQVTQFGKPVTLSCSQTLNHNVMYWYQQKSSQAPKLLFHYYDKDFNNEADTPDNFQSRRPNTSFCFLDIRSPGLGDTAMYLCATLSGGNTQYFGPGTRLTVL.